This T cell receptor (beta chain) was found in a study of OX40 agonist ivuxolimab in advanced cancers. The study, taken as a whole, reports: CD8+ T cells showed, on average, more clonal expansion than CD4+ cells.

TCRdb keeps only in-frame clones here, not all; method: immunoSEQ multiplex PCR. The table includes 57,000 or so clones, 85% detected once. The CDR3 contains 15 residues. The germline gives CDR1 GTSNPN, CDR2 SVGIG (reference sequence). Trimming took 1 base from V and 2 from J, leaving 12 bases between them. This clone showed up just a few times. Its antigen is as yet unknown. This sequence originates from an adult with an advanced solid tumor such as melanoma, head and neck, liver or kidney cancer. This specimen was CD4+ or CD8+ T cells sorted from blood, taken in a trial of the OX40 agonist ivuxolimab. This sequence joins TRBV30 and TRBJ2-1; maybe TRBD2 (7 bases). This chain's CDR3 is CAWSEVGGPYNEQFF. In DNA form, the CDR3 reads TGTGCCTGGAGTGAAGTCGGGGGGCCCTACAATGAGCAGTTCTTC.